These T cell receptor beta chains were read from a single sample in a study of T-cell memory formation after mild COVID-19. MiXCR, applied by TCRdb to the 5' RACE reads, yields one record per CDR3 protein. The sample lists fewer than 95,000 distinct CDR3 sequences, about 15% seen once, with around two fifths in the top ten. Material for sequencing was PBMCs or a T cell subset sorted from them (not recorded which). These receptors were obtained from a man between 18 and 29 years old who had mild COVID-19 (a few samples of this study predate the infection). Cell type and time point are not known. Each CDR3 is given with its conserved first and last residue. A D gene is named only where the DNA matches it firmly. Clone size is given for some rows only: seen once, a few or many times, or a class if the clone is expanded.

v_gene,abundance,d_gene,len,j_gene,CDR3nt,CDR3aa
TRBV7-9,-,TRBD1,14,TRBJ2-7,TGTGCCAGCAGCCCGAGGGACAGGACCTACGAGCAGTACTTC,CASSPRDRTYEQYF
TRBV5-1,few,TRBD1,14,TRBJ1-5,TGCGCCAGCAGCCGGACAGGTGGGGATCCGCCCCAGCATTTT,CASSRTGGDPPQHF
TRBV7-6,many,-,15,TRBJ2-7,TGTGCCAGCAGCTTAGCACAACAGGAGTCCTACGAGCAGTACTTC,CASSLAQQESYEQYF
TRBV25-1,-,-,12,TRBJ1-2,TGTGCCAGCAGTGAAAGGCCCGGGGGCTACACCTTC,CASSERPGGYTF
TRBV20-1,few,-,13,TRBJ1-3,TGCAGTGTTCAACAAATAGCTGGAAACACCATATATTTT,CSVQQIAGNTIYF
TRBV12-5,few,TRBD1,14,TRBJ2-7,TGTGCTAGTGGCTCGACAGGGCTGTCCTACGAGCAGTACTTC,CASGSTGLSYEQYF
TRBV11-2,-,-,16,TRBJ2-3,TGTGCCAGCAGCGGCAACAGGGTTGGGATCACAGATACGCAGTATTTT,CASSGNRVGITDTQYF
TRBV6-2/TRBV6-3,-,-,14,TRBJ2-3,TGTGCCAGCAGTTACCGGACCCCTTCCGATACGCAGTATTTT,CASSYRTPSDTQYF
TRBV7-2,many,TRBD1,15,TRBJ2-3,TGTGCCAGCAGCTTTGGGACAGGGTTCACAGATACGCAGTATTTT,CASSFGTGFTDTQYF
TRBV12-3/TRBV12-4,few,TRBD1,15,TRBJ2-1,TGTGCCAGCAGTTTCGGGGCAGGGGGCTTTAATGAGCAGTTCTTC,CASSFGAGGFNEQFF
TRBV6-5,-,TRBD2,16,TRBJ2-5,TGTGCCAGCAGCCCGACTAGCGGGGGGGCCTGGGAGACCCAGTACTTC,CASSPTSGGAWETQYF
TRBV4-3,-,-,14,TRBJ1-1,TGCGCCAGCAGCCAAGTAATAGGGAGTACTGAAGCTTTCTTT,CASSQVIGSTEAFF
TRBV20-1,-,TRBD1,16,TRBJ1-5,TGCAGTGCTAGAGATACCCGAAACCAGGGGGCGCAGCCCCAGCATTTT,CSARDTRNQGAQPQHF
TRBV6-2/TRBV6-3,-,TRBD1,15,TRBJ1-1,TGTGCCAGCAGCTGGACAGGGGGCTATAACACTGAAGCTTTCTTT,CASSWTGGYNTEAFF
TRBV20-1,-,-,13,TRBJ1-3,TGCAGTGCTAGAGATCCTCAAGGAAACACCATATATTTT,CSARDPQGNTIYF
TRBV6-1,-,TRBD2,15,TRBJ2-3,TGTGCCAGCAGTGTAGCGGGCGCGCGCACAGATACGCAGTATTTT,CASSVAGARTDTQYF
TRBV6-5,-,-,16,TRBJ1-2,TGTGCCAGCAGTTACTTACCGACTGGGGCCGGCTATGGCTACACCTTC,CASSYLPTGAGYGYTF